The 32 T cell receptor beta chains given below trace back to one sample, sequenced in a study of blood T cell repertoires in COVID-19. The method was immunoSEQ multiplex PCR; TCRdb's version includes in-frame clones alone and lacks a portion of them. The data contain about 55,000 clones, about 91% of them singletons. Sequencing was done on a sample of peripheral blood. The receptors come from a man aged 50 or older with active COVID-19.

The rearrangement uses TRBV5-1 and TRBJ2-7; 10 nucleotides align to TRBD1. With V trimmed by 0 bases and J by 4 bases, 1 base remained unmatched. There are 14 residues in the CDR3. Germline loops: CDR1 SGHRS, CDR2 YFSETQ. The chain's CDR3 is CASSLVGQGYEQYF. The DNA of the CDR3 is TGCGCCAGCAGCTTGGTGGGACAGGGGTACGAGCAGTACTTC.

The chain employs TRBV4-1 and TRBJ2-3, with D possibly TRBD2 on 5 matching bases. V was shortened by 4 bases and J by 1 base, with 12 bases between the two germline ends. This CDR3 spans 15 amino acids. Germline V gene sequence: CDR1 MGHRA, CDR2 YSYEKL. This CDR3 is CASSRGGSGTDTQYF. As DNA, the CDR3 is TGCGCCAGCAGCCGTGGTGGGAGTGGCACAGATACGCAGTATTTT.

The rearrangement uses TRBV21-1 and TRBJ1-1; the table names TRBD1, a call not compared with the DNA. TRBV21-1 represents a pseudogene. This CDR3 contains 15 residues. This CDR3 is CASSKVNRGKGEAFF. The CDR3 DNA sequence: TGTGCCAGCAGCAAAGTGAACAGGGGTAAGGGTGAAGCTTTCTTT.

This CDR3 reads CASSQGQPTTNYGYTF. The CDR3 DNA reads as TGTGCCAGCAGCCAAGGACAGCCTACTACTAACTATGGCTACACCTTC. The rearrangement uses TRBV3-1 (or the pseudogene TRBV3-2) and TRBJ1-2, with D tentatively TRBD1 (5 bases). The germline CDR1 and CDR2 sequences are LGHDT and YNNKEL (reference sequence). Trimming stripped 1 base from V and 0 bases from J, with 12 bases between. This CDR3 has 16 amino acids.

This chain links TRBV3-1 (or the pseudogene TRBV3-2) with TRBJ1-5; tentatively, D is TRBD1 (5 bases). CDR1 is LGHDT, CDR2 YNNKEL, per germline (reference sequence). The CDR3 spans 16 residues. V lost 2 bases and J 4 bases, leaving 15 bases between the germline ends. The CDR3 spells CASSQSDFGANQPQHF. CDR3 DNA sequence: TGTGCCAGCAGCCAATCGGATTTTGGGGCAAATCAGCCCCAGCATTTT.

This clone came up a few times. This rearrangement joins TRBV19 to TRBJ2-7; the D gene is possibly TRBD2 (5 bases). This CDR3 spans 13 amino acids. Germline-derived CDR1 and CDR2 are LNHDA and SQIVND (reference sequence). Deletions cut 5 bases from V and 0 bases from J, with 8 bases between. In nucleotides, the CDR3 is TGTGCCAGTAGTCCGGGATACTCCTACGAGCAGTACTTC. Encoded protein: CASSPGYSYEQYF. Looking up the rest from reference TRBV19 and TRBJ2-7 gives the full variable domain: DGGITQSPKYLFRKEGQNVTLSCEQNLNHDAMYWYRQDPGQGLRLIYYSQIVNDFQKGDIAEGYSVSREKKESFPLTVTSAQKNPTAFYLCASSPGYSYEQYFGPGTRLTVT.

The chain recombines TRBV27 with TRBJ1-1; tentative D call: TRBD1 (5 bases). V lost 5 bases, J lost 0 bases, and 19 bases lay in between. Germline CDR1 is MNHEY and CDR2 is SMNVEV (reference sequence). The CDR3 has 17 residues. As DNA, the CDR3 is TGTGCCAGCAGTCCCATGTGGGGGGGAACCCTGAACACTGAAGCTTTCTTT. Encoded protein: CASSPMWGGTLNTEAFF.

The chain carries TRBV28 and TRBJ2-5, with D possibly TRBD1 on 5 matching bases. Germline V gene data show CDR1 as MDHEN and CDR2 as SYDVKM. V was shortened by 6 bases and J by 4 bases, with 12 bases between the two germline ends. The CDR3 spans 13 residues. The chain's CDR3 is CASRWGRAETQYF. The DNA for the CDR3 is TGTGCCAGCAGATGGGGCAGGGCAGAGACCCAGTACTTC.

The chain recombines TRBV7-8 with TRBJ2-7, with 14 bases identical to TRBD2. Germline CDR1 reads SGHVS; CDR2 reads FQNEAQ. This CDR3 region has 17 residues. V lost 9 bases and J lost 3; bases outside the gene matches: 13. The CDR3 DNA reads TGTGCCAGGAGAGGTGGGACTAGCGGGAGTCTAGACTACGAGCAGTACTTC. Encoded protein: CARRGGTSGSLDYEQYF.

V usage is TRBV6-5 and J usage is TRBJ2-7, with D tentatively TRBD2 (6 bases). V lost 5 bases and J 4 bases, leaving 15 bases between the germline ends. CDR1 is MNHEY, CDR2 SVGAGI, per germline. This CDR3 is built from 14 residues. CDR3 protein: CASSKPGLQYEQYF. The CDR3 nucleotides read TGTGCCAGCAGTAAACCGGGACTCCAATACGAGCAGTACTTC.

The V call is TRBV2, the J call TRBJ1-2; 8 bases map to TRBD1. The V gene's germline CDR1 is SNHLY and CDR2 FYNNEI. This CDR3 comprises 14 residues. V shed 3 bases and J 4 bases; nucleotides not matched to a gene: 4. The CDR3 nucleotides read TGTGCCAGCAGTGAGGGACAGGTCCCCTATGGCTACACCTTC. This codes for CASSEGQVPYGYTF.

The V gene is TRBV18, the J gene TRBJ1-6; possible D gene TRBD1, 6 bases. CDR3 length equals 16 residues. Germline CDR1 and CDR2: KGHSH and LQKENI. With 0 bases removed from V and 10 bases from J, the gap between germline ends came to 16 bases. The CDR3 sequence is CASSPPRPQGFSPLHF. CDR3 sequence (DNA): TGTGCCAGCTCACCACCAAGACCACAGGGATTCTCACCCCTCCACTTT.

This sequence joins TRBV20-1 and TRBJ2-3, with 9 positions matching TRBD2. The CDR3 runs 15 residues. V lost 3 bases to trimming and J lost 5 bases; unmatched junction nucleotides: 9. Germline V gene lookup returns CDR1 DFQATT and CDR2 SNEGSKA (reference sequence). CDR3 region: CSASLSGRTGDTQYF. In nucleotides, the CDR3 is TGCAGTGCTAGTTTAAGCGGGAGGACGGGAGATACGCAGTATTTT.

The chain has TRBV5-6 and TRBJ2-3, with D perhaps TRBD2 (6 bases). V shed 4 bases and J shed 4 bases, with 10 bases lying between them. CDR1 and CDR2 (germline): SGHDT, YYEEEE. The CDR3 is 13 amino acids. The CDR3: CASSPTGADTQYF. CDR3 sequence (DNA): TGTGCCAGCAGCCCCACGGGAGCAGATACGCAGTATTTT.

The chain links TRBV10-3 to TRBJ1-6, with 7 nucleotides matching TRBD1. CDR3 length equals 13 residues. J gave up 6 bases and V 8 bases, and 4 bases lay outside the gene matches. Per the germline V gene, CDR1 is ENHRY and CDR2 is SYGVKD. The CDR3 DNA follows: TGTGCCATCGCGGGACAGTTTAATTCACCCCTCCACTTT. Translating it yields CAIAGQFNSPLHF.

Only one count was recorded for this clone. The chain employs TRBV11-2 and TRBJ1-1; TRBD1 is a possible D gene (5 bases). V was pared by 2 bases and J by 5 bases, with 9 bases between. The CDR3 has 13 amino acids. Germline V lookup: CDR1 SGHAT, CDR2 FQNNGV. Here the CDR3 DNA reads TGTGCCAGCAGCTTAACAGGAGGGACTGAAGCTTTCTTT. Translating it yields CASSLTGGTEAFF. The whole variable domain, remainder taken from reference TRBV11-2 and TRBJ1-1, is EAGVAQSPRYKIIEKRQSVAFWCNPISGHATLYWYQQILGQGPKLLIQFQNNGVVDDSQLPKDRFSAERLKGVDSTLKIQPAKLEDSAVYLCASSLTGGTEAFFGQGTRLTVV.

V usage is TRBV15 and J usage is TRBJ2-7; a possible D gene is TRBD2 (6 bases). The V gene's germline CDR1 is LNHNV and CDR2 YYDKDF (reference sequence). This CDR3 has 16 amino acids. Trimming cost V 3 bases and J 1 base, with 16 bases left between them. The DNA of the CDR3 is TGTGCCACCAGCAGGGCAGGAGGGACGGGTTCCTACGAGCAGTACTTC. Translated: CATSRAGGTGSYEQYF.

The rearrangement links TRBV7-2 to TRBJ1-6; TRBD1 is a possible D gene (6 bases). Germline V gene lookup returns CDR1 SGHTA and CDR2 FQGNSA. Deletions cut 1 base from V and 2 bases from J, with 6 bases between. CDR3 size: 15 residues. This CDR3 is CASSLEGAYNSPLHF. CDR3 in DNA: TGTGCCAGCAGCTTAGAGGGGGCCTATAATTCACCCCTCCACTTT.

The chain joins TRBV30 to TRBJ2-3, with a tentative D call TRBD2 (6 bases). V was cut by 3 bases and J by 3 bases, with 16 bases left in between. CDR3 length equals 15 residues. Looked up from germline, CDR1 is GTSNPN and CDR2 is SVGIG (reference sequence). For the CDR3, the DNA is TGTGCCTGGAGCGGGGCCGGGGGAAAAACAGATACGCAGTATTTT. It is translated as CAWSGAGGKTDTQYF.

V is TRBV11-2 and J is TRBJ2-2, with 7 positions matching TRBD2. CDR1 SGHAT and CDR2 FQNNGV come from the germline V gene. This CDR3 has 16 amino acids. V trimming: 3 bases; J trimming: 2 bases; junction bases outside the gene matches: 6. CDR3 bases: TGTGCCAGCAGCTTCGGGCTAGCGGCAAACACCGGGGAGCTGTTTTTT. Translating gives CASSFGLAANTGELFF.

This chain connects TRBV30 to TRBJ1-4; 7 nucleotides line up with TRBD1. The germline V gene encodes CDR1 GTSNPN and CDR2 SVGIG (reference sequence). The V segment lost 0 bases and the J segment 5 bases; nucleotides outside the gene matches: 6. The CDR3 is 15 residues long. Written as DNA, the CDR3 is TGTGCCTGGAGTGTACTGACAGGGTTAAATGAAAAACTGTTTTTT. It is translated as CAWSVLTGLNEKLFF.

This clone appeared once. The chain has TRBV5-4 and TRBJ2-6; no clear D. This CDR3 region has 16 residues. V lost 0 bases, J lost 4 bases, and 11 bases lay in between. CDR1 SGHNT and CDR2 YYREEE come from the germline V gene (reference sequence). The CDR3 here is CASSLDSGFGANVLTF. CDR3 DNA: TGTGCCAGCAGCTTGGACTCAGGCTTCGGGGCCAACGTCCTGACTTTC.

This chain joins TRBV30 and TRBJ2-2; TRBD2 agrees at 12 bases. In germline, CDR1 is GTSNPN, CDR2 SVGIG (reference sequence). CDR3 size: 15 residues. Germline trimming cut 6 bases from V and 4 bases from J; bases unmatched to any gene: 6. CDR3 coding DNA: TGTGCCTGTTCCCTAGCGGGGGGGCCCACCGGGGAGCTGTTTTTT. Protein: CACSLAGGPTGELFF.

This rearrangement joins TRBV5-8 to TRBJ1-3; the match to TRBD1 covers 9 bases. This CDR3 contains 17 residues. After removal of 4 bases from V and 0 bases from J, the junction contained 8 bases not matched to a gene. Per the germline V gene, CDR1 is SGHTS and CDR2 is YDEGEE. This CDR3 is CASSLRTGGNSGNTIYF. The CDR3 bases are TGTGCCAGCAGCCTACGAACAGGGGGCAACTCTGGAAACACCATATATTTT.

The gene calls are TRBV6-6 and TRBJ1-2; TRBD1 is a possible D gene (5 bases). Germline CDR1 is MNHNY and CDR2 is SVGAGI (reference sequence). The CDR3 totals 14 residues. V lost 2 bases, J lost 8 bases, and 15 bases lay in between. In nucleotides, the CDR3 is TGTGCCAGCAGTTACAGCCCAGGGATTGCCGGCTACACCTTC. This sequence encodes CASSYSPGIAGYTF.

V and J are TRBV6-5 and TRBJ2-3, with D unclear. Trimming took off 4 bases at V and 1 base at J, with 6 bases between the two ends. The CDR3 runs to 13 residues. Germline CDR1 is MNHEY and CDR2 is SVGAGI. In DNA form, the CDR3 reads TGTGCCAGCAGTTCTCCCGGCACAGATACGCAGTATTTT. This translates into CASSSPGTDTQYF.

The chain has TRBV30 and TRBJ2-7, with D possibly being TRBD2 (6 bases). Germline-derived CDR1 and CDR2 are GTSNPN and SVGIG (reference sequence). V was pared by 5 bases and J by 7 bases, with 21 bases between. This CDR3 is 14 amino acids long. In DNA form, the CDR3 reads TGTGCCTGGGCCTCCGTCTCGGGGCGGGAAGAGCAGTACTTC. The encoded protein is CAWASVSGREEQYF.

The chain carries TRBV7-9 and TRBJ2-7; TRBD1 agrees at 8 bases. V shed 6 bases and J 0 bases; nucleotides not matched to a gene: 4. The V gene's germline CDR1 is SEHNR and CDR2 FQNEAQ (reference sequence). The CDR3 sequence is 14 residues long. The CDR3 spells CASRRDRSSYEQYF. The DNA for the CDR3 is TGTGCCAGCAGACGGGACAGGAGCTCCTACGAGCAGTACTTC.

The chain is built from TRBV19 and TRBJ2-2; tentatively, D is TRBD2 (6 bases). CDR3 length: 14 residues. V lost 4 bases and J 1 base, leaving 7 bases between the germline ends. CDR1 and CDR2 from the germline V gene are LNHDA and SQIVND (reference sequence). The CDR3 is CASSTRENTGELFF. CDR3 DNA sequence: TGTGCCAGTAGTACGCGGGAGAACACCGGGGAGCTGTTTTTT.

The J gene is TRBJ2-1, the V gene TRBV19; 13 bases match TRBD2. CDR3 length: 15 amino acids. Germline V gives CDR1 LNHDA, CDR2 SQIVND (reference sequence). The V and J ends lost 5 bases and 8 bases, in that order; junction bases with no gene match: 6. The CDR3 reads CASSLGLAGAYEQFF. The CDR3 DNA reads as TGTGCCAGTAGTCTAGGACTAGCGGGAGCTTATGAGCAGTTCTTC.

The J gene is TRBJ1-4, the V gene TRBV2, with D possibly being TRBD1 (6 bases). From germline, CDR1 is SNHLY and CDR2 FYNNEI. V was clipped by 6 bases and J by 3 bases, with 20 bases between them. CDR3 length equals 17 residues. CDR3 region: CASRETGYSSANEKLFF. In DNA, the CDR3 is TGTGCCAGCAGGGAGACAGGCTATTCCTCGGCTAATGAAAAACTGTTTTTT.

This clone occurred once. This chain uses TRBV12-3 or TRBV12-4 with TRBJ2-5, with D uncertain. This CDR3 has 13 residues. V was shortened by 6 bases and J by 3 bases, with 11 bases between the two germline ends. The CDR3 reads CASSHSPEETQYF. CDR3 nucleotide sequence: TGTGCCAGCAGCCACTCCCCGGAAGAGACCCAGTACTTC.